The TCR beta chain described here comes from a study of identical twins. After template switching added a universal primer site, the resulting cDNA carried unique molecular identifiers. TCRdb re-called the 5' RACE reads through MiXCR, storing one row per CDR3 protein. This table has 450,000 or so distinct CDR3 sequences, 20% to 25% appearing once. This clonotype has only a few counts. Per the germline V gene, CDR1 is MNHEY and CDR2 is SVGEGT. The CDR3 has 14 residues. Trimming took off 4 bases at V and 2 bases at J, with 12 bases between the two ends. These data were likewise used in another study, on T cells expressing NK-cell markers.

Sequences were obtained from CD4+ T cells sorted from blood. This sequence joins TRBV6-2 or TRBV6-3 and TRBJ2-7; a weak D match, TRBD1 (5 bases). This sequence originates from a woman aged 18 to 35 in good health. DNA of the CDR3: TGTGCCAGCAGTTCCCGCCACAGGACCTACGAGCAGTACTTC. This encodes CASSSRHRTYEQYF.